The next 9 T cell receptor beta chains were all read from a single sample in a study of PD-L1 blockade in urothelial cancer. Sequenced by immunoSEQ multiplex PCR; TCRdb stores in-frame clones only, minus some. The sample yields roughly 90,000 clones, around nine tenths seen once. Source: PBMCs, taken around atezolizumab (anti-PD-L1) treatment. These receptors were taken from a man in his 60s with urothelial cancer.

The rearrangement uses TRBV9 and TRBJ2-3; 11 positions match TRBD2. The CDR3 extends over 14 amino acids. Germline assignment: CDR1 SGDLS and CDR2 YYNGEE. The trim removed 1 base at V and 5 bases at J, leaving 0 bases unmatched. CDR3 sequence: CASSVTSGGDTQYF. In DNA, the CDR3 is TGTGCCAGCAGCGTAACTAGCGGGGGAGATACGCAGTATTTT.

This chain uses TRBV5-1 with TRBJ2-7; 7 bases agree with TRBD1. V dropped 3 bases and J dropped 6; count of bases not matched to a gene: 9. This CDR3 comprises 14 residues. Germline-derived CDR1 and CDR2 are SGHRS and YFSETQ. CDR3 sequence reads: CASSSAGGIGEQYF. As DNA, the CDR3 is TGCGCCAGCAGCTCCGCAGGGGGTATTGGCGAGCAGTACTTC.

This chain links TRBV4-2 with TRBJ2-3, with D tentatively TRBD2 (5 bases). The CDR3 is 16 residues long. The V gene lost 3 bases and the J gene lost 1 base, with 14 bases spanning the gap. The V gene's germline CDR1 is LGHNA and CDR2 YNFKEQ. CDR3: CASSQDLAGGTDTQYF. The CDR3 DNA follows: TGTGCCAGCAGCCAGGATCTAGCCGGGGGCACAGATACGCAGTATTTT.

The rearrangement joins TRBV11-2 to TRBJ1-3, with 7 bases aligning to TRBD1. The CDR3 loop spans 17 amino acids. With 0 bases clipped from V and 1 base from J, the junction kept 6 bases outside the gene matches. From germline, CDR1 is SGHAT and CDR2 FQNNGV. The CDR3 loop is CASSLEPTGVSGNTIYF. The CDR3 region has the DNA TGTGCCAGCAGCTTAGAGCCTACAGGGGTTTCTGGAAACACCATATATTTT. Drawing the rest from reference TRBV11-2 and TRBJ1-3, the complete variable domain is EAGVAQSPRYKIIEKRQSVAFWCNPISGHATLYWYQQILGQGPKLLIQFQNNGVVDDSQLPKDRFSAERLKGVDSTLKIQPAKLEDSAVYLCASSLEPTGVSGNTIYFGEGSWLTVV.

The chain recombines TRBV2 with TRBJ1-4; 8 nucleotides match TRBD1. Germline assignment: CDR1 SNHLY and CDR2 FYNNEI. This CDR3 has 14 residues. The V gene end was trimmed by 6 bases and the J gene end by 5 bases; junction bases not matched to a gene: 5. The CDR3 bases are TGTGCCAGCAGAAACAGGGGGAACAATGAAAAACTGTTTTTT. This gives the protein CASRNRGNNEKLFF. The full variable domain, with the rest looked up from reference TRBV2 and TRBJ1-4, is EPEVTQTPSHQVTQMGQEVILRCVPISNHLYFYWYRQILGQKVEFLVSFYNNEISEKSEIFDDQFSVERPDGSNFTLKIRSTKLEDSAMYFCASRNRGNNEKLFFGSGTQLSVL.

This clone has a handful of counts. V gene TRBV6-1 combines with J gene TRBJ2-7; 10 nucleotides agree with TRBD2. Germline CDR1 MNHNS, CDR2 SASEGT. The CDR3 consists of 13 residues. J was trimmed by 7 bases and V by 3 bases; bases with no gene match: 3. The CDR3 protein is CASSEERGGEQYF. The CDR3 DNA sequence: TGTGCCAGCAGTGAGGAGCGGGGGGGAGAGCAGTACTTC.

V usage is TRBV5-1 and J usage is TRBJ1-1; the match to TRBD1 covers 7 bases. V was pared by 2 bases and J by 6 bases, with 4 bases of the junction left unmatched. Germline assignment: CDR1 SGHRS and CDR2 YFSETQ. This CDR3 region has 13 residues. CDR3 region: CASSFDRAAEAFF. CDR3 sequence (DNA): TGCGCCAGCAGCTTTGACAGGGCAGCTGAAGCTTTCTTT.

This clone came up a few times. The chain uses TRBV6-5 and TRBJ2-7; TRBD1 aligns across 10 bases. Germline V gives CDR1 MNHEY, CDR2 SVGAGI. After removal of 6 bases from V and 3 bases from J, the junction contained 5 bases not matched to a gene. The CDR3 has 14 amino acids. In DNA form, the CDR3 reads TGTGCCAGCAGCCCCGGGACAGGGGTCTACGAGCAGTACTTC. It specifies CASSPGTGVYEQYF.

The chain has TRBV28 and TRBJ1-5; 10 bases map to TRBD1. CDR1 is MDHEN, CDR2 SYDVKM, per germline. The CDR3 totals 14 residues. The junction had 5 bases not matched to a gene; V was cut back by 5 bases and J by 7 bases. The CDR3 nucleotides are TGTGCCAGCAGTCCCGGACAGGGGGACCAGCCCCAGCATTTT. It encodes CASSPGQGDQPQHF.